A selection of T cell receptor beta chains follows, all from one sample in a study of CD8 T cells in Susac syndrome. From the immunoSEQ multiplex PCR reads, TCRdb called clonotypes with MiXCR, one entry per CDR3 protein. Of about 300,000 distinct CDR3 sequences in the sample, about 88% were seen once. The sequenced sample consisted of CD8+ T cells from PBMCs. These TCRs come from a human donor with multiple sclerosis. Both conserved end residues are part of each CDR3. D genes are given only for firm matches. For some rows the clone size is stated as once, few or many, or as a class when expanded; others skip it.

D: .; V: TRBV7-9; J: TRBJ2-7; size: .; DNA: TGTGCCAGCAGCTGGGTAGGGAACTCCTACGAGCAGTACTTC; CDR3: CASSWVGNSYEQYF
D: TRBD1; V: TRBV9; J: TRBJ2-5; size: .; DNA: TGTGCCAGCAGCCCCACCGGCGGACAGGGCGCAGAGACCCAGTACTTC; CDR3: CASSPTGGQGAETQYF
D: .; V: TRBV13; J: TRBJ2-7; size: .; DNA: TGTGCCAGCAGCCAAGGTATAGGCGAGCAGTACTTC; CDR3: CASSQGIGEQYF
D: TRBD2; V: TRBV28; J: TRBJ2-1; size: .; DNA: TGTGCCAGCAGTTTAATACTAGCGGGAGTTAATGAGCAGTTCTTC; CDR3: CASSLILAGVNEQFF
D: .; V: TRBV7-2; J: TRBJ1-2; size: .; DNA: TGTGCCACACGGCGGGAGGGTTCCTATGGCTACACCTTC; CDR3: CATRREGSYGYTF
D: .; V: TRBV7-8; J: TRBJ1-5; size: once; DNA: TGTGCCAGCAGCTTGCGATTCGGGTTATATCAGCCCCAGCATTTT; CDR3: CASSLRFGLYQPQHF
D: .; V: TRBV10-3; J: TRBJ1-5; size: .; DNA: TGTGCCATCAGCGACGGACAAATTAATCAGCCCCAGCATTTT; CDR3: CAISDGQINQPQHF
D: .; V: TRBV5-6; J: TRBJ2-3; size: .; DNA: TGTGCCAGCAGCCCACTTCTGACAGGTCTTAAGGGGGATACGCAGTATTTT; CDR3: CASSPLLTGLKGDTQYF
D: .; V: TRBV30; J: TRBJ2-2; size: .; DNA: TGTGCCTGGAGTGTAGGGGTCTTCGAACAGGCATCGGAGGGGTATTTCACCGGGGAGCTGTTTTTT; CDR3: CAWSVGVFEQASEGYFTGELFF
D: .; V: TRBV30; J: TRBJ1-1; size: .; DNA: TGTGCCTGGAGGGAGGGGATTGAAGCTTTCTTT; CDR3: CAWREGIEAFF
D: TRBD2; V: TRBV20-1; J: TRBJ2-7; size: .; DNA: TGCAGTGCTAGAGATTTCGCTAGCGGACTCTACGAGCAGTACTTC; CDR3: CSARDFASGLYEQYF
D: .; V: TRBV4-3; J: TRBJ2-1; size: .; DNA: TGCGCCAGCAGCCAAGATTTAGAGGGGCGCAACAATGAGCAGTTCTTC; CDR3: CASSQDLEGRNNEQFF
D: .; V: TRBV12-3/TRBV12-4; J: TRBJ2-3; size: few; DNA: TGTGCCAGCAGCGGGGGGCTCGCAGATACGCAGTATTTT; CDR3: CASSGGLADTQYF
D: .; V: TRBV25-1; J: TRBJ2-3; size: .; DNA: TGTGCCAGCAGTGAGCCCCCGACAGAGACAGATACGCAGTATTTT; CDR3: CASSEPPTETDTQYF
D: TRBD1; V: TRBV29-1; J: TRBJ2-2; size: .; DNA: TGCAGCACGAGTACAGGGGGCACCGGGGAGCTGTTTTTT; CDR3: CSTSTGGTGELFF
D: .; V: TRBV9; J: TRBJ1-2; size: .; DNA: TGTGCCAGCAGCGTAAGGCAGGAGAGTAACTATGGCTACACCTTC; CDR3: CASSVRQESNYGYTF
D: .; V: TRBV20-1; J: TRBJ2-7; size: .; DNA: TGCAGTGCTAGAGATATATCGGGGCCCAGCTCCTACGAGCAGTACTTC; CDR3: CSARDISGPSSYEQYF
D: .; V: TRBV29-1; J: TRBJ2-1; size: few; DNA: TGCAGCGTTGAAGGGCAGCGACAGCCCTACAATGAGCAGTTCTTC; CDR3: CSVEGQRQPYNEQFF
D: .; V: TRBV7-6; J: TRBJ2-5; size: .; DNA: TGTGCCAGCAGCTTATTCAGGGTCCAAGAGACCCAGTACTTC; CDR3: CASSLFRVQETQYF
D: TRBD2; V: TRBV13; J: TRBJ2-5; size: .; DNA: TGTGCCAGCAGCTTCGGGACTAGCGGGAGCCGGGAGACCCAGTACTTC; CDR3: CASSFGTSGSRETQYF
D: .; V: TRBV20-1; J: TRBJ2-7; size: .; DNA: TGCAGTGCTCCGTTGGGGCTTGGGCTCTACGAGCAGTACTTC; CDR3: CSAPLGLGLYEQYF
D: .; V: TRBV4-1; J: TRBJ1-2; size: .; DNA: TGCGCCAGCAGCCAACCCGCCAGGGGCGGCCGCTATGGCTACACCTTC; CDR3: CASSQPARGGRYGYTF
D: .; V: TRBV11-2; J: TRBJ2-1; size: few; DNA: TGTGCCAGCAGCCCGAGCGGGCAGGGCCCCTACAATGAGCAGTTCTTC; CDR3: CASSPSGQGPYNEQFF
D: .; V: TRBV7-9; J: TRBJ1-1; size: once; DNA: TGTGCCAGCAGCTTACGAGGGGAGAGGGGGGAAGCTTTCTTT; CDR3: CASSLRGERGEAFF
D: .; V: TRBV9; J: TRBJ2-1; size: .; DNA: TGTGCCAGCAGCGTTTCGGGGATGGCGTACAATGAGCAGTTCTTC; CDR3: CASSVSGMAYNEQFF
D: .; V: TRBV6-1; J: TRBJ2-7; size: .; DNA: TGTGCCAGCACCGGAGACGAGCAGTACTTC; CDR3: CASTGDEQYF
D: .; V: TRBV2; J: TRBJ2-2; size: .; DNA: TGTGCCAGCATCGGCCACGCAAGGGACGGAGTCAACACCGGGGAGCTGTTTTTT; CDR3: CASIGHARDGVNTGELFF
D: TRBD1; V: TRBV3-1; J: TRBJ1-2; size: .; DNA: TGTGCCAGCAGCCGGGACAGGGAAGGTTCTAGGTATGGCTACACCTTC; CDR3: CASSRDREGSRYGYTF
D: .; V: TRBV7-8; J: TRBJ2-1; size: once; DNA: TGTGCCAGCACCCGGCGGGACAGCCCTTTCAATGAGCAGTTCTTC; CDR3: CASTRRDSPFNEQFF
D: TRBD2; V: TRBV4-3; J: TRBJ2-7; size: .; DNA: TGCGCCAGCAGCCAAGACCCGGGGGGATCCTCCTACGAGCAGTACTTC; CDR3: CASSQDPGGSSYEQYF
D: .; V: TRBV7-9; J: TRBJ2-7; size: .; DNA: TGTGCCAGCAGCTTAGCGGGGGTCCAGGAGAGCTCCTACGAGCAGTACTTC; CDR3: CASSLAGVQESSYEQYF
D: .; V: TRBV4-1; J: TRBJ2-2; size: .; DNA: TGCGCCAGCAGCCAAGAAGACAGCCTCGGGGAGCTGTTTTTT; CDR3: CASSQEDSLGELFF
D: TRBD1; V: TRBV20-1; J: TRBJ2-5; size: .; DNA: TGCAGTGCTCCGCCCAATGGACAGGGGCCCCAAGAGACCCAGTACTTC; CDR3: CSAPPNGQGPQETQYF
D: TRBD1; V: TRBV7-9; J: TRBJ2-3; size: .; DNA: TGTGCCAGCATTCCCGGACAGGGAGGCACAGATACGCAGTATTTT; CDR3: CASIPGQGGTDTQYF
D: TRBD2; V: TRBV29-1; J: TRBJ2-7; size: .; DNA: TGCAGCGTACCGGGACTAGTCGCCTACGAGCAGTACTTC; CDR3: CSVPGLVAYEQYF